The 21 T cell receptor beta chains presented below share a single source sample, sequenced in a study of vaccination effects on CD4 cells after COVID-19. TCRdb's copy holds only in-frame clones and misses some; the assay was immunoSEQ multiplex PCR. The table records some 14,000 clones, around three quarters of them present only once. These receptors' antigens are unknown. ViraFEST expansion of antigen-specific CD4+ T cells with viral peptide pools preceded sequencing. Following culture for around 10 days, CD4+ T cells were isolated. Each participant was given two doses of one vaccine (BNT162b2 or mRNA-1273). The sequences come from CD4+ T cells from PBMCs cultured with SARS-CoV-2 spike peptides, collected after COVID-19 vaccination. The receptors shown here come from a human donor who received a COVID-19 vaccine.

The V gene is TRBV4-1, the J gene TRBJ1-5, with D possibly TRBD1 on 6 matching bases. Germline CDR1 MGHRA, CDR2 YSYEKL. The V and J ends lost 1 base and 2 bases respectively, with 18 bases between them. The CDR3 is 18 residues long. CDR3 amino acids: CASSQGGRGGWGNQPQHF. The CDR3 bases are TGCGCCAGCAGCCAAGGGGGTCGGGGGGGCTGGGGCAATCAGCCCCAGCATTTT.

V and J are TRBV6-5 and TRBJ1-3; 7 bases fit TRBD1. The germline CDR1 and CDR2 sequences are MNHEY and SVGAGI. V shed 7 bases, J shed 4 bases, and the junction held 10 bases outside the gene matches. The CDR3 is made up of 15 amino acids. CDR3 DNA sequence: TGTGCCAGCACCGACAGGGAGAGGGGAGGAAACACCATATATTTT. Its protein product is CASTDRERGGNTIYF.

The CDR3 region is CASSQEARVNYGYTF. CDR3 DNA: TGCGCCAGCAGCCAAGAAGCCCGTGTTAACTATGGCTACACCTTC. The J gene is TRBJ1-2, the V gene TRBV4-3; D is ambiguous. Trimming removed 0 bases at V and 1 base at J, with 9 bases between. The CDR3 runs to 15 residues. The germline gives CDR1 LGHNA, CDR2 YSLEER.

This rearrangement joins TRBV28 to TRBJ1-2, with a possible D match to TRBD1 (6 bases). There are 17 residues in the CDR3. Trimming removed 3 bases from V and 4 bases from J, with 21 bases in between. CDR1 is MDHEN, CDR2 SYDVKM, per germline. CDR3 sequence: CASSFLVHGQLPYGYTF. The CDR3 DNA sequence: TGTGCCAGCAGTTTTCTGGTCCATGGACAGTTGCCCTATGGCTACACCTTC.

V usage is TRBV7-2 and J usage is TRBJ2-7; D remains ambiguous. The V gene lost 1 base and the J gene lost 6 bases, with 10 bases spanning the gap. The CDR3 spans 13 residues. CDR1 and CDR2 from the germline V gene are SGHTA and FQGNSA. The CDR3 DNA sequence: TGTGCCAGCAGCTTAGTTCCCGGACGCGAGCAGTACTTC. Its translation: CASSLVPGREQYF.

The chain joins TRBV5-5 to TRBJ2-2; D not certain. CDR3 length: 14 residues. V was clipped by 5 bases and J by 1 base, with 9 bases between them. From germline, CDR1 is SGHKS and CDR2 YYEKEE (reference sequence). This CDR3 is CASSPGLNTGELFF. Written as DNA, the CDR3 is TGTGCCAGCAGTCCGGGTCTGAACACCGGGGAGCTGTTTTTT.

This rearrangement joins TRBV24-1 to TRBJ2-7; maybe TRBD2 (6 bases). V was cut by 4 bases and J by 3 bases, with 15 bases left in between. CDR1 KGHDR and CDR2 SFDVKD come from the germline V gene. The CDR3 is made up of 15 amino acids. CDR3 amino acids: CATSEGAGTLYEQYF. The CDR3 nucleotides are TGTGCCACCAGTGAGGGCGCGGGGACCCTCTACGAGCAGTACTTC.

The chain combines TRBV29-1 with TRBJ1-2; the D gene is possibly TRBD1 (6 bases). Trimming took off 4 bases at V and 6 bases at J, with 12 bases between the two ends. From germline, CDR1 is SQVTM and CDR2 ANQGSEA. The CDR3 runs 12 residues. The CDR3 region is CSVAGGGDGYTF. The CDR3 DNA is TGCAGCGTTGCCGGAGGGGGGGATGGCTACACCTTC.

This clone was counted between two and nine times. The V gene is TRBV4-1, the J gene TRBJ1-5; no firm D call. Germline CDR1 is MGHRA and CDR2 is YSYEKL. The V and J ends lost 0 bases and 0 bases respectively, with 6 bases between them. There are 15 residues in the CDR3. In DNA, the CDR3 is TGCGCCAGCAGCCAAGAGTCGGTTAGCAATCAGCCCCAGCATTTT. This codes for CASSQESVSNQPQHF.

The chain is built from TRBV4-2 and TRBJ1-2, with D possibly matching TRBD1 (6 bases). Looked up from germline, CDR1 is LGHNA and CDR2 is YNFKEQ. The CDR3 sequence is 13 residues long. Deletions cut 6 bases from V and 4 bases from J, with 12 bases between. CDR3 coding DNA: TGTGCCAGCAGGGGGGACACAGTCTATGGCTACACCTTC. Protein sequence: CASRGDTVYGYTF.

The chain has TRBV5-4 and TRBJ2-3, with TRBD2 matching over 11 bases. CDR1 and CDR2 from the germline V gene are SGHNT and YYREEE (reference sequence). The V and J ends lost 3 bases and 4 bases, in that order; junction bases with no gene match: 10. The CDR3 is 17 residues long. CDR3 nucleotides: TGTGCCAGCAGCTCCGGCAGTAGCGGGAGGGCCGCAGATACGCAGTATTTT. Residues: CASSSGSSGRAADTQYF.

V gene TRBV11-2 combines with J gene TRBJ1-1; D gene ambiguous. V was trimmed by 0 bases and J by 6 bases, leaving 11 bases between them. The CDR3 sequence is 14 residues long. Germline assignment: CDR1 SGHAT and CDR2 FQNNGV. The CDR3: CASSLDIGYAEAFF. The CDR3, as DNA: TGTGCCAGCAGCTTAGATATTGGTTACGCTGAAGCTTTCTTT.

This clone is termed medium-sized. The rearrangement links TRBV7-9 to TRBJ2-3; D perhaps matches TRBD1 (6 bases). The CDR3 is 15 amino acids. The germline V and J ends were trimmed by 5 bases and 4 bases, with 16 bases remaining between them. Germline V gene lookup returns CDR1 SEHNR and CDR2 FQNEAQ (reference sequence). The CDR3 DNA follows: TGTGCCAGCAGCCTGGGAGCCAGGGGTGCAGATACGCAGTATTTT. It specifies CASSLGARGADTQYF.

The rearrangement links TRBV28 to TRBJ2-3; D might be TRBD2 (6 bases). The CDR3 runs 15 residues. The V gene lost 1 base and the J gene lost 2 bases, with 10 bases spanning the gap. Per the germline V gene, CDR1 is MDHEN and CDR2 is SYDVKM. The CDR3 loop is CASSLFAGNTDTQYF. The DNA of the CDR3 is TGTGCCAGCAGTTTATTCGCGGGAAACACAGATACGCAGTATTTT.

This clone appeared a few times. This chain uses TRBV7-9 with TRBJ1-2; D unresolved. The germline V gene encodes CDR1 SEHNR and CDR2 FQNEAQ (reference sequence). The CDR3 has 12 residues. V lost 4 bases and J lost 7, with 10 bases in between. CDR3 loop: CASSSAVGGYTF. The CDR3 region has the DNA TGTGCCAGCAGCTCGGCGGTTGGTGGCTACACCTTC.

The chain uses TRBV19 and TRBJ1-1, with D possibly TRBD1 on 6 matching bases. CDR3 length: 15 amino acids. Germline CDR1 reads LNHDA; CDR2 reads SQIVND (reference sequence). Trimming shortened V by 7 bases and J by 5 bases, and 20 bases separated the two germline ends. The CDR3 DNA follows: TGTGCCAGTACAGGGACAAATCAAGTGAGGACTGAAGCTTTCTTT. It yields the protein CASTGTNQVRTEAFF.

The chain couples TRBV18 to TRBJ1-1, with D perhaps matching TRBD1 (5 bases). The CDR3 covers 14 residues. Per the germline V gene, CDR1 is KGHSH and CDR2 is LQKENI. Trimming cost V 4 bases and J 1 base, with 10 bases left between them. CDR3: CASSRWGGNTEAFF. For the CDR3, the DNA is TGTGCCAGCTCACGGTGGGGGGGGAACACTGAAGCTTTCTTT.

The CDR3 region is CASSQRDRGDYGYTF. CDR3 coding DNA: TGTGCCAGCAGCCAAAGGGACAGGGGCGACTATGGCTACACCTTC. The chain is built from TRBV4-2 and TRBJ1-2, with 10 positions matching TRBD1. Germline loops: CDR1 LGHNA, CDR2 YNFKEQ. The CDR3 sequence is 15 residues long. The V and J ends lost 2 bases and 3 bases, in that order; junction bases with no gene match: 3.

CDR3 residues: CASSPTITGSRYEQYF. As DNA, the CDR3 is TGCGCCAGCAGCCCCACAATCACCGGGAGTAGGTACGAGCAGTACTTC. V gene TRBV5-1 combines with J gene TRBJ2-7; maybe TRBD2 (6 bases). The germline V gene has CDR1 SGHRS and CDR2 YFSETQ. V was clipped by 4 bases and J by 4 bases, with 21 bases between them. The CDR3 has 16 amino acids.

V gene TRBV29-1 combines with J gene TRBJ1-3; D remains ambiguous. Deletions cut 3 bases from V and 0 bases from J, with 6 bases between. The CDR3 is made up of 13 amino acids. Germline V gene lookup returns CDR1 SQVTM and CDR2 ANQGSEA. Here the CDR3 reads CSVERGSGNTIYF. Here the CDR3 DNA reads TGCAGCGTTGAGAGAGGCTCTGGAAACACCATATATTTT.

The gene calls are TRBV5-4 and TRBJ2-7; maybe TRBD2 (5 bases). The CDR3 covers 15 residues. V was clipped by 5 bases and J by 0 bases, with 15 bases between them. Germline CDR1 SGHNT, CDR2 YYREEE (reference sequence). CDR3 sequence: CASRERVSGSYEQYF. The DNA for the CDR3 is TGTGCCAGCAGAGAGAGGGTCAGCGGCTCCTACGAGCAGTACTTC.